These 32 T cell receptor beta chains were all obtained from the same sample, sequenced in a study of blood T cells in healthy people across ages. Then a second PCR, running roughly 7 to 11 cycles, was carried out with a sample-barcoded 5' primer and a J-beta primer mix. TCRdb redid the calling of the 5' RACE reads with MiXCR, one entry per CDR3 protein. The repertoire consists of approximately 800,000 distinct CDR3 sequences, with around 25% occurring once and the leading ten covering around 3%. Separately, the same data were catalogued under a study of T cells of mothers and their children.

What was sequenced was blood. These receptors came from a boy aged 5-17 years in good health.

The CDR3 reads CASSLAQRGSNEQFF. CDR3 nucleotide sequence: TGTGCCAGCAGTTTAGCGCAGAGGGGGTCTAATGAGCAGTTCTTC. This chain uses TRBV12-3 or TRBV12-4 with TRBJ2-1; the D gene is possibly TRBD1 (6 bases). The CDR3 extends over 15 amino acids. V was shortened by 0 bases and J by 7 bases, with 13 bases between the two germline ends.

The V and J genes are TRBV29-1 and TRBJ2-3; D could derive from TRBD1 or TRBD2 (5 bases each). The length of the CDR3 is 12 residues. The ends were cut back, 7 bases at V and 2 bases at J, with 10 bases in the middle. Germline values: CDR1 SQVTM, CDR2 ANQGSEA. This CDR3 reads CSGGDHTDTQYF. CDR3 DNA: TGCAGCGGTGGGGACCACACAGATACGCAGTATTTT.

This chain links TRBV12-3 or TRBV12-4 with TRBJ1-5; D is unclear. The CDR3 is made up of 13 amino acids. V was cut by 7 bases and J by 4 bases, with 11 bases left in between. CDR3 DNA sequence: TGTGCCAGCAACCTCGACCGAAATCAGCCCCAGCATTTT. This gives the protein CASNLDRNQPQHF.

V is TRBV20-1 and J is TRBJ2-3; possible D gene TRBD2, 7 bases. Germline loops: CDR1 DFQATT, CDR2 SNEGSKA (reference sequence). The CDR3 consists of 16 residues. V lost 1 base and J lost 3, with 17 bases in between. Written as DNA, the CDR3 is TGCAGTGCTAGAGCCCCTGGAGGGGGGGTTACAGATACGCAGTATTTT. Amino acid sequence: CSARAPGGGVTDTQYF.

This clonotype was seen a handful of times. This chain connects TRBV10-2 to TRBJ2-5; 8 positions agree with TRBD1. Germline assignment: CDR1 WSHSY and CDR2 SAAADI. The CDR3 consists of 12 residues. V trimming: 6 bases; J trimming: 6 bases; junction bases outside the gene matches: 3. The CDR3 coding sequence is TGCGCCAGCAGGGGGGACAGGCAGACCCAGTACTTC. It codes for CASRGDRQTQYF.

The gene calls are TRBV7-9 and TRBJ2-3, with TRBD1 identical over 8 bases. Trimming cost V 8 bases and J 4 bases; bases outside gene matches: 8. CDR3 size: 14 residues. CDR1 is SEHNR and CDR2 is FQNEAQ in the germline V gene (reference sequence). CDR3 protein: CASGRTGIADTQYF. The CDR3 nucleotides are TGTGCCAGCGGGAGGACAGGGATCGCAGATACGCAGTATTTT.

The table lists this clonotype with a few counts. The junction differs from germline at one of its ends, possibly a read error. J is TRBJ1-2 and V is TRBV7-9, with TRBD1 matching over 9 bases. The CDR3 spans 15 residues. Per the germline V gene, CDR1 is SEHNR and CDR2 is FQNEAQ (reference sequence). The CDR3 here is CASSAHRGPAGGYIF. In DNA form, the CDR3 reads TGTGCCAGCAGCGCCCACAGGGGGCCTGCTGGGGGCTACATCTTC.

The chain combines TRBV6-6 with TRBJ2-5; D unresolved. V lost 0 bases, J lost 2 bases, and 10 bases lay in between. Germline CDR1 reads MNHNY; CDR2 reads SVGAGI (reference sequence). The CDR3 is 15 residues long. CDR3 DNA: TGTGCCAGCAGTTACTCAAGGGAAGTACAAGAGACCCAGTACTTC. This gives the protein CASSYSREVQETQYF.

The chain uses TRBV9 and TRBJ1-4; D is undetermined. CDR1 and CDR2 (germline): SGDLS, YYNGEE. Trimming removed 4 bases from V and 7 bases from J, with 17 bases in between. This CDR3 has 15 residues. This CDR3 is CASSSREGLGEKLFF. CDR3 sequence (DNA): TGTGCCAGCAGCTCCAGAGAGGGTCTAGGTGAAAAACTGTTTTTT.

In its sample, this clonotype was seen a few times. The V and J genes are TRBV29-1 and TRBJ1-3; 9 positions agree with TRBD1. The germline CDR1 and CDR2 sequences are SQVTM and ANQGSEA. The CDR3 consists of 12 residues. The CDR3 bases are TGCAGTGTACAGGGGGCCGGAAACACCATATATTTT. Translation: CSVQGAGNTIYF.

This clonotype was counted only a few times. The chain combines TRBV12-3 or TRBV12-4 with TRBJ2-5, with TRBD1 matching 8 bases. The V and J ends lost 1 base and 4 bases, in that order; junction bases with no gene match: 11. The CDR3 sequence is 17 residues long. The DNA for the CDR3 is TGTGCCAGCAGTTTAGGCACCTCGGGACAGGTTAGAGAGACCCAGTACTTC. As protein: CASSLGTSGQVRETQYF.

V and J are TRBV5-1 and TRBJ2-1, with 8 bases aligning to TRBD2. The CDR3 covers 17 residues. J lost 8 bases, V lost 7 bases, and 20 bases had no gene match. Germline CDR1 is SGHRS and CDR2 is YFSETQ. The CDR3 here is CASRPHSGTSRWDEQFF. DNA of the CDR3: TGCGCCAGCCGCCCGCACTCCGGGACTAGTAGATGGGATGAGCAGTTCTTC.

This clonotype was counted a few times. This rearrangement joins TRBV20-1 to TRBJ2-2; the D call may be TRBD1 or TRBD2 (6 bases each). Trimming shortened V by 5 bases and J by 5 bases, and 18 bases separated the two germline ends. This CDR3 is built from 15 residues. CDR1 DFQATT and CDR2 SNEGSKA come from the germline V gene (reference sequence). The CDR3 reads CSAPVEGVGTGELFF. CDR3 sequence (DNA): TGCAGTGCTCCCGTGGAGGGGGTCGGAACCGGGGAGCTGTTTTTT.

This chain connects TRBV20-1 to TRBJ1-5, with D tentatively TRBD1 (5 bases). The CDR3 totals 15 residues. V dropped 1 base and J dropped 7 bases, with 17 bases sitting between them. Germline V gives CDR1 DFQATT, CDR2 SNEGSKA (reference sequence). DNA of the CDR3: TGCAGTGCTAGAGCCCTTGGGGGGGGAAAGCAGCCCCAGCATTTT. Translation: CSARALGGGKQPQHF.

A note on this clonotype: One end of the junction fails to match germline, which may point to a read error. This CDR3 is CARSGSNTEAFF. The CDR3 nucleotides read TGTGCCCGGAGTGGTAGTAACACTGAAGCTTTCTTT. The chain employs TRBV30 and TRBJ1-1; D gene ambiguous. The germline CDR1 and CDR2 sequences are GTSNPN and SVGIG (reference sequence). This CDR3 is 12 amino acids long.

Comments on this clonotype: Compared with germline, one end of the junction differs, possibly owing to a read error. This chain links TRBV20-1 with TRBJ1-2, with 10 bases fitting TRBD1. The CDR3 extends over 13 amino acids. Per germline, CDR1 DFQATT and CDR2 SNEGSKA (reference sequence). This CDR3 is CSARAGTGDGYIF. The CDR3 DNA reads as TGCAGTGCCAGAGCCGGGACAGGGGATGGCTACATCTTC.

The chain couples TRBV6-1 to TRBJ1-3; no clear D gene. The CDR3 is 14 residues long. Looked up from germline, CDR1 is MNHNS and CDR2 is SASEGT. Trimming took off 8 bases at V and 0 bases at J, with 11 bases between the two ends. CDR3 loop: CASPEGSSGNTIYF. CDR3 bases: TGTGCCAGCCCTGAGGGTTCCTCTGGAAACACCATATATTTT.

The chain couples TRBV29-1 to TRBJ2-2; D gene ambiguous. The length of the CDR3 is 13 residues. Trimming removed 3 bases from V and 7 bases from J, with 12 bases in between. Germline CDR1 SQVTM, CDR2 ANQGSEA. CDR3 sequence reads: CSVEPDNGGELFF. DNA for the CDR3: TGCAGCGTTGAGCCTGATAACGGCGGGGAGCTGTTTTTT.

In its sample, this clonotype was seen a few times. J is TRBJ2-6 and V is TRBV12-3 or TRBV12-4; no reliable D call. Trimming removed 6 bases from V and 4 bases from J, with 7 bases in between. The CDR3 has 13 residues. The DNA of the CDR3 is TGTGCCAGCAGATCTACCGGGGCCAACGTCCTGACTTTC. It specifies CASRSTGANVLTF.

The chain links TRBV28 to TRBJ2-1; 13 positions agree with TRBD2. Trimming at V came to 5 bases and at J to 1 base, leaving 2 bases not matched to a gene. The CDR3 is 16 amino acids. Germline CDR1 is MDHEN and CDR2 is SYDVKM. The CDR3 DNA is TGTGCCAGCAGTGGACTAGCGGGGGCGTCCTACAATGAGCAGTTCTTC. Its translation is CASSGLAGASYNEQFF.

The V and J genes are TRBV29-1 and TRBJ2-2; D ambiguous. Trimming removed 5 bases from V and 3 bases from J, with 4 bases in between. The CDR3 contains 11 residues. Germline assignment: CDR1 SQVTM and CDR2 ANQGSEA. The CDR3 spells CSVPYTGELFF. The CDR3 bases are TGCAGCGTTCCTTACACCGGGGAGCTGTTTTTT.

V is TRBV6-6 and J is TRBJ2-7, with 8 bases aligning to TRBD2. From germline, CDR1 is MNHNY and CDR2 SVGAGI (reference sequence). The CDR3 length is 14 residues. Trimming at V came to 3 bases and at J to 7 bases, leaving 8 bases not matched to a gene. The CDR3, as DNA: TGTGCCAGCAGTTATGACCGGGGGGGCCGGGAGCAGTACTTC. Translating gives CASSYDRGGREQYF.

There are many counts of this clonotype. The genes are TRBV27 and TRBJ2-5; D remains unclear. CDR1 is MNHEY and CDR2 is SMNVEV in the germline V gene (reference sequence). Trimming left V 5 bases short and J 5 bases short, with 18 bases between. This CDR3 comprises 15 residues. The CDR3 reads CASSPTLAGFETQYF. For the CDR3, the DNA is TGTGCCAGCAGTCCGACCCTGGCCGGGTTCGAGACCCAGTACTTC.

This clonotype was seen only a few times. The gene calls are TRBV4-1 and TRBJ1-4; 9 positions match TRBD1. The germline V gene encodes CDR1 MGHRA and CDR2 YSYEKL. CDR3 size: 19 residues. With 4 bases clipped from V and 0 bases from J, the junction kept 12 bases outside the gene matches. The CDR3 here is CASSLRDRAIVATNEKLFF. DNA for the CDR3: TGCGCCAGCAGCCTTCGGGACAGGGCGATAGTTGCAACTAATGAAAAACTGTTTTTT.

V gene TRBV12-3 or TRBV12-4 combines with J gene TRBJ1-2; D ambiguous. The CDR3 has 12 residues. V gave up 6 bases and J gave up 2 bases, with 7 bases separating them. CDR3 sequence reads: CASRQSNYGYTF. In nucleotides, the CDR3 is TGTGCCAGCAGACAGAGCAACTATGGCTACACCTTC.

This rearrangement joins TRBV12-3 or TRBV12-4 to TRBJ2-5, with D uncertain. The tail of the sequence fits TRBJ2-1 better, so the J call may be wrong. The CDR3 runs to 13 residues. The CDR3 sequence is CASSFLSSNEQFF. CDR3 in DNA: TGTGCCAGCAGTTTCCTATCTAGCAATGAGCAGTTCTTC.

The CDR3 sequence is CASSPILAGSYEQYF. The CDR3 DNA is TGTGCCAGCAGCCCGATACTAGCGGGGTCCTACGAGCAGTACTTC. The genes are TRBV3-1 and TRBJ2-7, with TRBD2 identical over 10 bases. Germline CDR1 and CDR2: LGHDT and YNNKEL (reference sequence). The CDR3 sequence is 15 residues long. J gave up 1 base and V 4 bases, and 4 bases lay outside the gene matches.

This clonotype was found once. V is TRBV20-1 and J is TRBJ2-1; no reliable D call. The germline CDR1 and CDR2 sequences are DFQATT and SNEGSKA (reference sequence). The ends were cut back, 8 bases at V and 2 bases at J, with 13 bases in the middle. CDR3 length equals 13 residues. The CDR3 DNA reads as TGCAGTCCGACCAAGGTTACCTACAATGAGCAGTTCTTC. This codes for CSPTKVTYNEQFF.

The rearrangement joins TRBV3-1 to TRBJ2-1; D remains unclear. V lost 0 bases and J lost 8, with 11 bases in between. CDR3 size: 14 residues. Germline loops: CDR1 LGHDT, CDR2 YNNKEL (reference sequence). DNA of the CDR3: TGTGCCAGCAGCCAAGAGGGCAGGTTTGATGAGCAGTTCTTC. It encodes CASSQEGRFDEQFF.

This sequence joins TRBV5-1 and TRBJ1-2, with TRBD1 as a possible D gene (5 bases). Germline V lookup: CDR1 SGHRS, CDR2 YFSETQ. The V and J ends lost 4 bases and 5 bases respectively, with 15 bases between them. The CDR3 runs 14 residues. The CDR3: CASSKGPVDYGYTF. DNA for the CDR3: TGCGCCAGCAGCAAGGGACCGGTGGATTATGGCTACACCTTC.

The rearrangement joins TRBV28 to TRBJ2-4; D gene ambiguous. This CDR3 is built from 14 residues. The V and J ends lost 2 bases and 2 bases respectively, with 7 bases between them. Germline-derived CDR1 and CDR2 are MDHEN and SYDVKM. The CDR3 DNA sequence: TGTGCCAGCAGTTTAATCACTACCAAAAACATTCAGTACTTC. Translation gives CASSLITTKNIQYF.

The sample holds many counts of this clonotype. The V and J genes are TRBV20-1 and TRBJ1-2; D unclear. Trimming left V 2 bases short and J 7 bases short, with 14 bases between. The CDR3 sequence is 13 residues long. CDR1 is DFQATT and CDR2 is SNEGSKA in the germline V gene (reference sequence). This chain's CDR3 is CSARTNGGVGYTF. In DNA form, the CDR3 reads TGCAGTGCTAGAACGAACGGCGGGGTTGGCTACACCTTC.